This is a list of T cell receptor beta chains from one sample in a study of blood T cell repertoires in COVID-19. This table comes from immunoSEQ multiplex PCR, and its TCRdb copy is limited to in-frame clones, with some not included. In the table there are some 150,000 clones, 86% of which are singletons. Sequenced sample: peripheral blood. These receptors were obtained from a woman in her sixties or seventies with acute or convalescent COVID-19. Each CDR3 is given with its conserved first and last residue. A D gene is named only where the DNA matches it firmly. Size is omitted from some rows. Given values are once, few, many or a class for expanded clones.

abundance: -; v_gene: TRBV28; j_gene: TRBJ2-7; d_gene: -; CDR3aa: CASSRRTPYEQYF; CDR3nt: TGTGCCAGCAGTCGACGGACTCCCTACGAGCAGTACTTC
abundance: -; v_gene: TRBV7-7; j_gene: TRBJ2-1; d_gene: TRBD2; CDR3aa: CASSPHSGGAYNEQFF; CDR3nt: TGTGCTAGCAGCCCTCATAGCGGGGGGGCCTACAATGAGCAGTTCTTC
abundance: -; v_gene: TRBV6-5; j_gene: TRBJ1-5; d_gene: -; CDR3aa: CASQPRGQPQHF; CDR3nt: TGTGCCAGCCAGCCACGGGGTCAGCCCCAGCATTTT
abundance: few; v_gene: TRBV24-1; j_gene: TRBJ1-2; d_gene: TRBD1; CDR3aa: CATSDNGGQGNYGYGYTF; CDR3nt: TGTGCCACCAGTGATAATGGCGGACAGGGTAATTATGGCTATGGCTACACCTTC
abundance: -; v_gene: TRBV28; j_gene: TRBJ2-7; d_gene: -; CDR3aa: CASAVRAQPHEQYF; CDR3nt: TGTGCCAGCGCCGTTCGAGCGCAGCCGCACGAGCAGTACTTC
abundance: -; v_gene: TRBV27; j_gene: TRBJ1-2; d_gene: TRBD1; CDR3aa: CASKDRRYGYTF; CDR3nt: TGTGCCAGCAAGGACAGGAGGTATGGCTACACCTTC
abundance: -; v_gene: TRBV24-1; j_gene: TRBJ2-2; d_gene: -; CDR3aa: CATSTPNTGELFF; CDR3nt: TGTGCCACCAGCACACCGAACACCGGGGAGCTGTTTTTT
abundance: -; v_gene: TRBV6-5; j_gene: TRBJ1-2; d_gene: -; CDR3aa: CASSYSIGDYGYTF; CDR3nt: TGTGCCAGCAGTTACTCGATCGGGGACTACGGCTACACCTTC
abundance: -; v_gene: TRBV7-2; j_gene: TRBJ2-3; d_gene: -; CDR3aa: CASSLIPRSPPDTQYF; CDR3nt: TGTGCCAGCAGCTTAATTCCCCGGTCTCCCCCAGATACGCAGTATTTT
abundance: -; v_gene: TRBV4-2; j_gene: TRBJ2-5; d_gene: TRBD2; CDR3aa: CASSHSRAGGPETQYF; CDR3nt: TGTGCCAGCAGCCATTCCCGAGCGGGGGGGCCGGAGACCCAGTACTTC
abundance: -; v_gene: TRBV6-2/TRBV6-3; j_gene: TRBJ1-1; d_gene: -; CDR3aa: CASSYRQVTEAFF; CDR3nt: TGTGCCAGCAGTTACAGGCAGGTGACTGAAGCTTTCTTT
abundance: -; v_gene: TRBV27; j_gene: TRBJ2-1; d_gene: TRBD1; CDR3aa: CASSPQGQGRLNEQFF; CDR3nt: TGTGCCAGCAGTCCCCAGGGACAGGGGAGGTTGAATGAGCAGTTCTTC
abundance: -; v_gene: TRBV7-2; j_gene: TRBJ2-7; d_gene: TRBD2; CDR3aa: CASSLSGGPSYEQYF; CDR3nt: TGTGCCAGCAGCTTGAGCGGGGGGCCATCCTACGAGCAGTACTTC
abundance: once; v_gene: TRBV4-1; j_gene: TRBJ2-1; d_gene: TRBD2; CDR3aa: CASSQARTSGNEQFF; CDR3nt: TGCGCCAGCAGCCAAGCCAGGACTAGCGGAAATGAGCAGTTCTTC
abundance: -; v_gene: TRBV23-1; j_gene: TRBJ2-6; d_gene: -; CDR3aa: CASSQSRGSGANVLTF; CDR3nt: TGCGCCAGCAGTCAATCCCGGGGGAGTGGGGCCAACGTCCTGACTTTC
abundance: -; v_gene: TRBV10-3; j_gene: TRBJ2-2; d_gene: -; CDR3aa: CAISGLPTGELFF; CDR3nt: TGTGCCATCAGTGGACTGCCCACCGGGGAGCTGTTTTTT
abundance: -; v_gene: TRBV28; j_gene: TRBJ2-7; d_gene: TRBD2; CDR3aa: CASSKLAGDSYEQYF; CDR3nt: TGTGCCAGCAGTAAGCTTGCGGGGGACTCCTACGAGCAGTACTTC
abundance: -; v_gene: TRBV28; j_gene: TRBJ2-1; d_gene: -; CDR3aa: CASSLVQGSYNEQFF; CDR3nt: TGTGCCAGCAGTTTAGTGCAGGGTTCCTACAATGAGCAGTTCTTC
abundance: few; v_gene: TRBV28; j_gene: TRBJ2-7; d_gene: -; CDR3aa: CASSLEEDSIPYEQYF; CDR3nt: TGTGCCAGCAGTTTAGAAGAAGACAGCATCCCCTACGAGCAGTACTTC
abundance: -; v_gene: TRBV2; j_gene: TRBJ1-1; d_gene: -; CDR3aa: CASRGGSAHTEAFF; CDR3nt: TGTGCCAGCAGAGGGGGTTCTGCCCACACTGAAGCTTTCTTT
abundance: -; v_gene: TRBV21-1; j_gene: TRBJ1-4; d_gene: -; CDR3aa: CASSTHRGRGEKLFF; CDR3nt: TGTGCCAGCAGCACTCACAGGGGGCGAGGAGAAAAACTGTTTTTT
abundance: -; v_gene: TRBV6-2/TRBV6-3; j_gene: TRBJ2-5; d_gene: TRBD1; CDR3aa: CASSYSDRGETQYF; CDR3nt: TGTGCCAGCAGTTACTCTGACAGGGGAGAGACCCAGTACTTC
abundance: -; v_gene: TRBV2; j_gene: TRBJ2-2; d_gene: TRBD1; CDR3aa: CASSDEQGVLAGELFF; CDR3nt: TGTGCCAGCAGTGACGAGCAGGGGGTATTGGCCGGGGAGCTGTTTTTT
abundance: once; v_gene: TRBV7-9; j_gene: TRBJ2-5; d_gene: -; CDR3aa: CASSLVASRYQETQYF; CDR3nt: TGTGCCAGCAGCTTAGTCGCTAGCAGATACCAAGAGACCCAGTACTTC
abundance: -; v_gene: TRBV29-1; j_gene: TRBJ2-6; d_gene: -; CDR3aa: CSVVSSQSSGANVLTF; CDR3nt: TGCAGCGTTGTTAGCAGTCAGAGCTCTGGGGCCAACGTCCTGACTTTC
abundance: -; v_gene: TRBV27; j_gene: TRBJ2-5; d_gene: TRBD1; CDR3aa: CASRRTGAETQYF; CDR3nt: TGTGCCAGCAGAAGGACAGGGGCTGAGACCCAGTACTTC
abundance: -; v_gene: TRBV6-5; j_gene: TRBJ2-7; d_gene: -; CDR3aa: CASNFGQGFYEQYF; CDR3nt: TGTGCCAGCAACTTCGGGCAGGGGTTCTACGAGCAGTACTTC
abundance: -; v_gene: TRBV12-5; j_gene: TRBJ2-5; d_gene: TRBD1; CDR3aa: CASGPPDRGWETQYF; CDR3nt: TGTGCTAGTGGTCCCCCCGACAGGGGATGGGAGACCCAGTACTTC
abundance: -; v_gene: TRBV28; j_gene: TRBJ1-1; d_gene: -; CDR3aa: CASRIVTEAFF; CDR3nt: TGTGCCAGCAGGATAGTCACTGAAGCTTTCTTT
abundance: -; v_gene: TRBV7-8; j_gene: TRBJ2-7; d_gene: -; CDR3aa: CASSLFSQTSYEQYF; CDR3nt: TGTGCCAGCAGCTTATTTAGCCAGACCTCCTACGAGCAGTACTTC
abundance: -; v_gene: TRBV10-2; j_gene: TRBJ2-4; d_gene: -; CDR3aa: CASSDGTGRTKNIQYF; CDR3nt: TGCGCCAGCAGTGACGGAACAGGACGAACCAAAAACATTCAGTACTTC
abundance: -; v_gene: TRBV5-1; j_gene: TRBJ2-3; d_gene: TRBD2; CDR3aa: CASSLTSGATDTQYF; CDR3nt: TGCGCCAGCAGCTTAACTAGCGGGGCCACAGATACGCAGTATTTT
abundance: -; v_gene: TRBV6-5; j_gene: TRBJ2-1; d_gene: -; CDR3aa: CASSYSLGADNEQFF; CDR3nt: TGTGCCAGCAGTTACTCACTTGGAGCCGACAATGAGCAGTTCTTC
abundance: -; v_gene: TRBV24-1; j_gene: TRBJ1-5; d_gene: TRBD1; CDR3aa: CATSGTGGPQPQHF; CDR3nt: TGTGCCACCAGTGGAACAGGGGGCCCTCAGCCCCAGCATTTT
abundance: -; v_gene: TRBV4-2; j_gene: TRBJ2-2; d_gene: -; CDR3aa: CASSQDRGAHTGELFF; CDR3nt: TGTGCCAGCAGCCAAGATCGGGGGGCACACACCGGGGAGCTGTTTTTT
abundance: -; v_gene: TRBV4-2; j_gene: TRBJ2-4; d_gene: -; CDR3aa: CASSQATAAAKNIQYF; CDR3nt: TGTGCCAGCAGCCAAGCGACAGCAGCGGCCAAAAACATTCAGTACTTC
abundance: -; v_gene: TRBV5-1; j_gene: TRBJ2-1; d_gene: TRBD1; CDR3aa: CASSLVNRGDVKNEQFF; CDR3nt: TGCGCCAGCAGCTTGGTGAACAGGGGGGACGTAAAAAATGAGCAGTTCTTC
abundance: -; v_gene: TRBV27; j_gene: TRBJ2-7; d_gene: TRBD1; CDR3aa: CASRWYRDSSYEQYF; CDR3nt: TGTGCCAGCAGATGGTATCGGGACAGCTCCTACGAGCAGTACTTC
abundance: -; v_gene: TRBV6-4; j_gene: TRBJ1-2; d_gene: TRBD1; CDR3aa: CASKVGIGDREYGYTF; CDR3nt: TGTGCCAGCAAAGTCGGTATAGGGGACAGGGAGTATGGCTACACCTTC
abundance: -; v_gene: TRBV19; j_gene: TRBJ2-1; d_gene: TRBD2; CDR3aa: CASSIGTSVHNEQFF; CDR3nt: TGTGCCAGTAGTATCGGGACTAGCGTACACAATGAGCAGTTCTTC
abundance: -; v_gene: TRBV4-3; j_gene: TRBJ2-3; d_gene: TRBD1; CDR3aa: CASSQAGGWGTDTQYF; CDR3nt: TGCGCCAGCAGCCAGGCAGGGGGCTGGGGCACAGATACGCAGTATTTT
abundance: -; v_gene: TRBV19; j_gene: TRBJ2-3; d_gene: -; CDR3aa: CASRTVSTDTQYF; CDR3nt: TGTGCCAGCCGGACAGTTAGCACAGATACGCAGTATTTT
abundance: -; v_gene: TRBV29-1; j_gene: TRBJ1-4; d_gene: -; CDR3aa: CSVGITGEKLFF; CDR3nt: TGCAGCGTGGGGATTACAGGAGAAAAACTGTTTTTT
abundance: -; v_gene: TRBV6-6; j_gene: TRBJ2-7; d_gene: TRBD2; CDR3aa: CASSYSRGLAGGEYF; CDR3nt: TGTGCCAGCAGTTACTCGAGGGGACTAGCGGGGGGGGAGTACTTC
abundance: -; v_gene: TRBV3-1/TRBV3-2; j_gene: TRBJ2-7; d_gene: TRBD1; CDR3aa: CASSRDRVVDEQYF; CDR3nt: TGTGCCAGCAGCCGCGACAGGGTAGTCGACGAGCAGTACTTC
abundance: few; v_gene: TRBV18; j_gene: TRBJ2-5; d_gene: -; CDR3aa: CASSPPTSRETQYF; CDR3nt: TGTGCCAGCTCACCACCGACTAGTCGAGAGACCCAGTACTTC
abundance: -; v_gene: TRBV28; j_gene: TRBJ1-1; d_gene: -; CDR3aa: CASSLDSEAFF; CDR3nt: TGTGCCAGCAGTTTGGACAGTGAAGCTTTCTTT
abundance: -; v_gene: TRBV28; j_gene: TRBJ2-3; d_gene: TRBD1; CDR3aa: CASSFSGQDFSSTDTQYF; CDR3nt: TGTGCCAGCAGTTTCTCGGGACAGGATTTTTCTAGCACAGATACGCAGTATTTT
abundance: -; v_gene: TRBV5-5; j_gene: TRBJ1-2; d_gene: TRBD1; CDR3aa: CASSLAWDRNNYGYTF; CDR3nt: TGTGCCAGCAGCTTGGCCTGGGACAGAAATAACTATGGCTACACCTTC
abundance: -; v_gene: TRBV2; j_gene: TRBJ2-3; d_gene: -; CDR3aa: CASTPGSSKVFLDTQYF; CDR3nt: TGTGCCAGCACTCCCGGGAGCTCCAAGGTTTTTTTGGATACGCAGTATTTT
abundance: -; v_gene: TRBV7-2; j_gene: TRBJ2-7; d_gene: TRBD2; CDR3aa: CASSLQFSSGAYEQYF; CDR3nt: TGTGCCAGCAGCCTACAATTTTCTAGCGGGGCCTACGAGCAGTACTTC
abundance: -; v_gene: TRBV29-1; j_gene: TRBJ2-5; d_gene: -; CDR3aa: CSVGPSQETQYF; CDR3nt: TGCAGCGTTGGGCCCAGCCAAGAGACCCAGTACTTC